This record looks at one T cell receptor (beta chain) sequence and its context. Its antigen is not identified. The data were obtained in a study of cytomegalovirus exposure and HLA in healthy donors. Overall study: The Caucasian-associated ancestry cluster contained about 80% of the roughly 370 genotyped donors.

All donors participated as healthy donors of bone marrow. Amplification used 60 Vbeta primers and 13 Jbeta primers. Methods used by the authors: In a later analysis, the count reached 76 million or so unique TCR beta chains, with roughly 11 million shared. TCRdb's table, derived via immunoSEQ multiplex PCR, lists solely in-frame clones and lacks some. V, J and clone size are taken as reported in that table, and D and trimming were inferred from the DNA itself. The table lists tens of thousands of clones, more than 55% of them singletons, with roughly 4.5% in the top ten. Study results and caveats: A prior analysis recorded that most TCR beta V segments were productive about 90% or about 30% of the time.

V shed 5 bases, J shed 1 base, and the junction held 4 bases outside the gene matches. CDR3 length equals 14 residues. The germline CDR1 and CDR2 sequences are SQVTM and ANQGSEA. The rearrangement joins TRBV29-1 to TRBJ2-2; 7 bases align to TRBD1. The specimen sequenced was PBMCs. The sequence derives from a man aged 60-69 years in good health and CMV-seropositive. DNA for the CDR3: TGCAGCGTTCCCCGGACAGGGAACACCGGGGAGCTGTTTTTT. This sequence encodes CSVPRTGNTGELFF.